This TCR beta chain was recorded in a study of vaccination and CD4 T cells after COVID-19. The CDR3 is 17 residues long. CDR1 KGHDR and CDR2 SFDVKD come from the germline V gene. With 0 bases clipped from V and 4 bases from J, the junction kept 7 bases outside the gene matches. This sample's treatment: roughly 10-day PBMC culture with coronavirus spike peptide pools or control peptides (ViraFEST assay). According to the study, CD4+ T cells from the unexposed donor were gathered ahead of the COVID-19 pandemic (2011-2018). Following expansion of antigen-specific T cells with peptide pools, ViraFEST then sequenced TCRs. Sequencing of DNA taken from cultured CD4+ T cells relied on the Oncomine TCR Beta short-read assay. Genomic DNA was isolated from CD4+ T cells that had been cultured. TCRdb passed the PCR reads through MiXCR, listing each CDR3 protein once. The table shows roughly 9,300 distinct CDR3 sequences, with 34% occurring only once.

Of note for this clonotype: Its antigen is still unknown.

The V call is TRBV24-1, the J call TRBJ2-2; 7 bases fit TRBD2. The receptor was derived from a human donor in good health. Sequencing was carried out using CD4+ T cells from blood, cultured in vitro. The CDR3 sequence: CATSDLGRVGFTGELFF. The CDR3 DNA follows: TGTGCCACCAGTGATTTGGGGAGGGTCGGATTCACCGGGGAGCTGTTTTTT.